This passage covers 24 T cell receptor beta chains from one sample sequenced in a study of shared clonotypes between healthy human individuals. The table came from immunoSEQ multiplex PCR; TCRdb's copy has only in-frame clones and leaves some out. The profile shows about 2 million clones, 85% to 95% of them singletons. The sample comprised naive CD4+ T cells sorted from blood. Subset in this sample: CD45RA+ positively selected. These receptor sequences come from a man between 18 and 35 years old in good health.

The CDR3 nucleotides are TGCGCCAGCAGCCAGATCCGGGACACAGATACGCAGTATTTT. Amino acid sequence: CASSQIRDTDTQYF. The chain employs TRBV4-1 and TRBJ2-3; possible D gene TRBD2, 5 bases. Germline loops: CDR1 MGHRA, CDR2 YSYEKL. This CDR3 contains 14 residues. V lost 3 bases to trimming and J lost 2 bases, with 9 bases between them.

The V call is TRBV7-2, the J call TRBJ2-7; D uncertain. Germline loops: CDR1 SGHTA, CDR2 FQGNSA. V lost 0 bases and J 5 bases, leaving 5 bases between the germline ends. This CDR3 has 12 amino acids. CDR3 DNA: TGTGCCAGCAGCTTAGCGCGGAACGAGCAGTACTTC. Its protein product is CASSLARNEQYF.

The chain recombines TRBV6-4 with TRBJ1-1; D is unresolved. Trimming shortened V by 5 bases and J by 0 bases, and 25 bases separated the two germline ends. Germline V gene sequence: CDR1 MRHNA, CDR2 SNTAGT. This CDR3 is built from 19 residues. The CDR3 region is CASSPTLTARIEMNTEAFF. The CDR3 DNA reads TGTGCCAGCAGTCCTACCCTCACGGCGCGAATAGAGATGAACACTGAAGCTTTCTTT.

With respect to this clone: Germline is not matched at one junction end, which may reflect a read error. The rearrangement uses TRBV4-1 and TRBJ1-5; D may be TRBD1 (5 bases). The CDR3 covers 16 residues. Germline V gene lookup returns CDR1 MGHRA and CDR2 YSYEKL. In DNA, the CDR3 is TGCGCCAGCAGCAAAGACGGGGCCCAGAGCAATCAGCCCCAGCATTTT. Translation gives CASSKDGAQSNQPQHF.

V usage is TRBV9 and J usage is TRBJ2-3; possibly TRBD2 for D (6 bases). With 0 bases removed from V and 1 base from J, the gap between germline ends came to 12 bases. The CDR3 is 16 residues long. Per germline, CDR1 SGDLS and CDR2 YYNGEE. CDR3 amino acids: CASSVGREWGTDTQYF. CDR3 DNA: TGTGCCAGCAGCGTAGGGAGGGAGTGGGGCACAGATACGCAGTATTTT. Full variable domain (missing parts from reference TRBV9 and TRBJ2-3): DSGVTQTPKHLITATGQRVTLRCSPRSGDLSVYWYQQSLDQGLQFLIQYYNGEERAKGNILERFSAQQFPDLHSELNLSSLELGDSALYFCASSVGREWGTDTQYFGPGTRLTVL.

The CDR3 DNA follows: TGTGCCAGTAGTGCGGCGGGAGGGGATCGCTCCTACGAGCAGTACTTC. Its protein product is CASSAAGGDRSYEQYF. The V gene is TRBV19, the J gene TRBJ2-7; 9 positions agree with TRBD2. CDR3 size: 16 residues. CDR1 LNHDA and CDR2 SQIVND come from the germline V gene (reference sequence). Unmatched junction bases numbered 8, after V lost 5 bases and J lost 0 bases.

The DNA for the CDR3 is TGTGCCAGCAGCTTAGCTAGCGGGTTAGCCAATGAGCAGTTCTTC. Translated, it gives CASSLASGLANEQFF. This sequence joins TRBV7-2 and TRBJ2-1; 7 bases fit TRBD2. V dropped 0 bases and J dropped 6; count of bases not matched to a gene: 5. Germline V gene data show CDR1 as SGHTA and CDR2 as FQGNSA. The CDR3 contains 15 residues.

The chain joins TRBV21-1 to TRBJ2-3; the table's D call, TRBD1, has no DNA check behind it. TRBV21-1 is a known pseudogene. This CDR3 has 16 amino acids. The CDR3 region has the DNA TGTGCCACGAAATTTCGAGGGGGAGCCGGCACAGATACGCAGTATTTT. It translates to CATKFRGGAGTDTQYF.

The J gene is TRBJ2-3, the V gene TRBV28; 11 bases map to TRBD1. The CDR3 is made up of 15 amino acids. Trimming took 5 bases from V and 6 from J; bases not matched to a gene: 7. The germline V gene encodes CDR1 MDHEN and CDR2 SYDVKM. The CDR3 DNA sequence: TGTGCCAGCAGTGGCCGGGACAGGGGGTTGGATACGCAGTATTTT. Encoded protein: CASSGRDRGLDTQYF. Drawing the rest from reference TRBV28 and TRBJ2-3, the complete variable domain is DVKVTQSSRYLVKRTGEKVFLECVQDMDHENMFWYRQDPGLGLRLIYFSYDVKMKEKGDIPEGYSVSREKKERFSLILESASTNQTSMYLCASSGRDRGLDTQYFGPGTRLTVL.

The chain joins TRBV5-1 to TRBJ2-1, with a weak D call TRBD1 (6 bases). The CDR3 is 14 amino acids. The germline V gene encodes CDR1 SGHRS and CDR2 YFSETQ. V shed 2 bases and J shed 4 bases, with 10 bases lying between them. The CDR3 reads CASSLTGTYNEQFF. The CDR3 DNA sequence: TGCGCCAGCAGCTTAACAGGGACGTACAATGAGCAGTTCTTC.

The chain has TRBV6-1 and TRBJ1-2, with 9 bases identical to TRBD1. The germline V gene encodes CDR1 MNHNS and CDR2 SASEGT. V gave up 1 base and J gave up 0 bases; unmatched junction bases: 0. This CDR3 is 15 amino acids long. CDR3 protein: CASSEGTGANYGYTF. The CDR3 DNA reads TGTGCCAGCAGTGAAGGGACAGGGGCTAACTATGGCTACACCTTC.

This chain links TRBV28 with TRBJ1-2; possibly TRBD1 for D (5 bases). V lost 5 bases, J lost 6 bases, and 19 bases lay in between. CDR3 size: 15 residues. CDR1 and CDR2 from the germline V gene are MDHEN and SYDVKM. The CDR3 protein is CASSPGGRGGDGYTF. The CDR3, as DNA: TGTGCCAGCAGTCCCGGAGGAAGGGGAGGCGATGGCTACACCTTC.

This chain joins TRBV7-9 and TRBJ1-4, with D unclear. The CDR3 runs 16 residues. In germline, CDR1 is SEHNR, CDR2 FQNEAQ (reference sequence). V gave up 5 bases and J gave up 0 bases, with 13 bases separating them. The CDR3 bases are TGTGCCAGCAGCCCCCGGACCTCCACAACTAATGAAAAACTGTTTTTT. Translating it yields CASSPRTSTTNEKLFF.

The V and J genes are TRBV19 and TRBJ1-2; TRBD1 matches at 8 bases. The J segment lost 3 bases and the V segment lost 1 base, leaving 4 bases of the junction unmatched. The V gene's germline CDR1 is LNHDA and CDR2 SQIVND (reference sequence). The CDR3 runs to 15 residues. The CDR3: CASSIVQGADYGYTF. The DNA for the CDR3 is TGTGCCAGTAGTATAGTCCAGGGGGCAGACTATGGCTACACCTTC.

The chain couples TRBV5-6 to TRBJ2-5, with D possibly being TRBD1 (6 bases). The DNA end lines up better with TRBJ2-7; the J call may be wrong. The germline gives CDR1 SGHDT, CDR2 YYEEEE. This CDR3 comprises 14 residues. The CDR3 region has the DNA TGTGCCAGCAGCTTTGGGACATCCCCCTACGAGCAGTACTTC. Translated, it gives CASSFGTSPYEQYF.

V is TRBV6-1 and J is TRBJ2-2; the D is unclear. V shed 7 bases and J shed 4 bases, with 10 bases lying between them. This CDR3 spans 13 amino acids. The germline V gene has CDR1 MNHNS and CDR2 SASEGT. CDR3 DNA sequence: TGTGCCAGCACCTGGGTCCTCACCGGGGAGCTGTTTTTT. As protein: CASTWVLTGELFF.

The V gene is TRBV6-1, the J gene TRBJ1-5, with a weak D call TRBD1 (5 bases). V lost 7 bases and J lost 3, with 16 bases in between. CDR3 length: 15 amino acids. Per the germline V gene, CDR1 is MNHNS and CDR2 is SASEGT. The CDR3 protein is CASTKRGSPNQPQHF. The CDR3 nucleotides are TGTGCCAGCACCAAGCGGGGGTCCCCCAATCAGCCCCAGCATTTT.

The chain links TRBV5-4 to TRBJ1-2; 7 positions match TRBD1. This CDR3 is 15 amino acids long. J lost 4 bases, V lost 4 bases, and 10 bases had no gene match. Germline assignment: CDR1 SGHNT and CDR2 YYREEE (reference sequence). Here the CDR3 reads CASSQTTGPFYGYTF. The DNA of the CDR3 is TGTGCCAGCAGCCAAACGACAGGGCCATTCTATGGCTACACCTTC.

This chain connects TRBV2 to TRBJ1-2; maybe TRBD1 (5 bases). Germline CDR1 is SNHLY and CDR2 is FYNNEI. The V end lost 7 bases, the J end lost 2 bases, and 17 bases lay between the germline ends. This CDR3 has 15 amino acids. This CDR3 is CASTQAGLSNYGYTF. In nucleotides, the CDR3 is TGTGCCAGCACACAGGCAGGTTTATCGAACTATGGCTACACCTTC.

Regarding this clone: The junction does not match germline at one end; this may be a read error. The V call is TRBV2, the J call TRBJ1-2; D gene ambiguous. The CDR3 is made up of 15 amino acids. Per germline, CDR1 SNHLY and CDR2 FYNNEI. CDR3 in amino acids: CASTELHSASGGYTF. The CDR3 DNA reads TGTGCCAGCACTGAACTTCATTCCGCCTCGGGTGGCTACACCTTC.

The chain uses TRBV5-1 and TRBJ2-1; possibly TRBD2 for D (6 bases). The V end lost 3 bases, the J end lost 0 bases, and 19 bases lay between the germline ends. The CDR3 length is 18 residues. Germline V gene data show CDR1 as SGHRS and CDR2 as YFSETQ. The chain's CDR3 is CASSWVKGTPVSYNEQFF. In DNA form, the CDR3 reads TGCGCCAGCAGCTGGGTAAAGGGGACTCCCGTCTCCTACAATGAGCAGTTCTTC.

In DNA, the CDR3 is TGTGCCAGCAGCTTAGGATCCACACAGAACACTGAAGCTTTCTTT. Encoded protein: CASSLGSTQNTEAFF. The genes are TRBV7-2 and TRBJ1-1, with D unresolved. Trimming shortened V by 1 base and J by 1 base, and 10 bases separated the two germline ends. Germline CDR1 SGHTA, CDR2 FQGNSA. The CDR3 covers 15 residues.

This clone was counted once. This clone may be a read error of a much larger clone one base away. The chain recombines TRBV2 with TRBJ1-2; D call uncertain. The V and J ends lost 6 bases and 3 bases respectively, with 8 bases between them. Germline CDR1 is SNHLY and CDR2 is FYNNEI. The CDR3 is 12 residues long. The CDR3 loop reads CASRATDYGYTF. CDR3 in DNA: TGTGCCAGCAGGGCGACGGACTATGGCTACACCTTC.

The chain couples TRBV5-1 to TRBJ2-1; D not certain. Between the trimmed V and J ends, which lost 5 bases and 3 bases, there was a span of 15 bases. The CDR3 has 15 residues. Germline V CDR1 and CDR2: SGHRS, YFSETQ. The CDR3 region has the DNA TGCGCCAGCAGTCTCACAGAAGGTAACTACAATGAGCAGTTCTTC. Its protein product is CASSLTEGNYNEQFF. Drawing the rest from reference TRBV5-1 and TRBJ2-1, the complete variable domain is KAGVTQTPRYLIKTRGQQVTLSCSPISGHRSVSWYQQTPGQGLQFLFEYFSETQRNKGNFPGRFSGRQFSNSRSEMNVSTLELGDSALYLCASSLTEGNYNEQFFGPGTRLTVL.